The rows below give T cell receptor beta chains drawn from one sample of a study of monozygotic twins with cystic fibrosis. Sequencing was performed with immunoSEQ multiplex PCR; in TCRdb, only in-frame clones are kept and a portion is missing. The sample has 36,000 or so clones, just over 90% seen once. Sequenced input: blood. The receptors derive from a boy aged 2-15 years with cystic fibrosis. Both conserved end residues are trimmed from each CDR3. Fields, in order: V gene, clone size, J gene, CDR3 protein. Clone size, where shown, is once, few, many, or a class for clones that have expanded.

V: TRBV19
size: NA
J: TRBJ1-1
CDR3: ASSAGTGAMNTEAF

V: TRBV5-1
size: NA
J: TRBJ2-2
CDR3: ASSLETNTGELF

V: TRBV5-6
size: NA
J: TRBJ2-5
CDR3: ASSLNSGLETQY

V: TRBV4-1
size: NA
J: TRBJ2-7
CDR3: ASSQDRGNSYEQY

V: TRBV5-1
size: NA
J: TRBJ1-2
CDR3: ASSLDGGAYGYT

V: TRBV5-6
size: NA
J: TRBJ1-6
CDR3: ASSFMAGSPLH

V: TRBV2
size: NA
J: TRBJ1-1
CDR3: ASSGEARDTEAF

V: TRBV5-6
size: NA
J: TRBJ2-5
CDR3: ASSWSRAETQY

V: TRBV11-2
size: few
J: TRBJ1-2
CDR3: ASSLGQGNPYGYT

V: TRBV7-9
size: NA
J: TRBJ2-7
CDR3: ASSSPERGYEQY

V: TRBV12-5
size: NA
J: TRBJ2-7
CDR3: ARDLWSGGGVYEQY

V: TRBV13
size: NA
J: TRBJ1-2
CDR3: ASSLGSQLHGYT

V: TRBV5-4
size: NA
J: TRBJ1-1
CDR3: ASSLDPMDITGTEAF

V: TRBV14
size: NA
J: TRBJ2-3
CDR3: ASSQAGTGVATDTQY

V: TRBV29-1
size: NA
J: TRBJ2-3
CDR3: SVEGVGRADTQY

V: TRBV15
size: NA
J: TRBJ2-7
CDR3: ATSRETHGTGLSYEQY

V: TRBV7-8
size: NA
J: TRBJ2-7
CDR3: ASSLEDSGQYGAWYEQY

V: TRBV10-3
size: NA
J: TRBJ2-7
CDR3: AIQPGGADEQY

V: TRBV7-2
size: NA
J: TRBJ1-5
CDR3: ASSFNSLSNQPQH

V: TRBV6-1
size: NA
J: TRBJ2-7
CDR3: ASSEAFLIAGAAYEQY

V: TRBV13
size: NA
J: TRBJ2-2
CDR3: ASSSHKDERTGELF

V: TRBV5-1
size: once
J: TRBJ1-1
CDR3: ASSIQGASTEAF

V: TRBV5-6
size: NA
J: TRBJ2-2
CDR3: ASSLVNPSDTGELF